These 30 T cell receptor beta chains share one sample of origin, sequenced in a study of shared clonotypes between healthy human individuals. Data came from immunoSEQ multiplex PCR; TCRdb stores just in-frame clones and leaves some out. The sample contains about 1 million clones, 78% of which appear only once. The sample taken for sequencing was memory CD4+ T cells from PBMCs. Subset reported: CD45RA-negative fraction. These receptors originate from a man younger than 35 in good health. Some clones in this sample may be carry-over from other donors' samples.

A single count supports this clone. This rearrangement joins TRBV10-3 to TRBJ1-2; a weak D match, TRBD1 (5 bases). Germline V lookup: CDR1 ENHRY, CDR2 SYGVKD. The CDR3 runs to 14 residues. With 4 bases removed from V and 2 bases from J, the gap between germline ends came to 11 bases. CDR3 sequence reads: CAISGGEKNYGYTF. The DNA for the CDR3 is TGTGCCATCAGTGGGGGGGAAAAGAACTATGGCTACACCTTC.

This clone was seen once. V is TRBV19 and J is TRBJ2-5; D unresolved. CDR3 size: 11 residues. Germline V gives CDR1 LNHDA, CDR2 SQIVND (reference sequence). The germline V and J ends were trimmed by 5 bases and 5 bases, with 6 bases remaining between them. CDR3 region: CASSSQETQYF. The CDR3 bases are TGTGCCAGTAGTTCGCAGGAGACCCAGTACTTC.

This chain connects TRBV10-3 to TRBJ1-1, with TRBD1 identical over 9 bases. Trimming at V came to 3 bases and at J to 3 bases, leaving 11 bases not matched to a gene. CDR3 length equals 17 residues. Germline V gene sequence: CDR1 ENHRY, CDR2 SYGVKD. The CDR3 DNA reads as TGTGCCATCAGTGAACTACAGGGGGCGCGGAGGGACACTGAAGCTTTCTTT. Translation: CAISELQGARRDTEAFF.

The chain joins TRBV2 to TRBJ1-2, with D perhaps matching TRBD1 (6 bases). Germline V lookup: CDR1 SNHLY, CDR2 FYNNEI. Trimming took off 6 bases at V and 4 bases at J, with 12 bases between the two ends. The CDR3 is 13 residues long. CDR3 bases: TGTGCCAGCAGCCCAGGGGTGGCCTATGGCTACACCTTC. Translated, it gives CASSPGVAYGYTF.

The chain carries TRBV6-4 and TRBJ2-1; TRBD2 matches at 9 bases. CDR1 MRHNA and CDR2 SNTAGT come from the germline V gene. This CDR3 spans 14 amino acids. The V gene end was trimmed by 3 bases and the J gene end by 9 bases; junction bases not matched to a gene: 6. CDR3 nucleotide sequence: TGTGCCAGCAGTGAAGGCGGGAGGGCCACTGAGCAGTTCTTC. It yields the protein CASSEGGRATEQFF.

In DNA, the CDR3 is TGCGCCAGCAGCACCGGACAGGGGAGGGCCTTTTCCTACAATGAGCAGTTCTTC. Encoded protein: CASSTGQGRAFSYNEQFF. The chain recombines TRBV5-1 with TRBJ2-1; 9 positions match TRBD1. The CDR3 spans 18 residues. Germline-derived CDR1 and CDR2 are SGHRS and YFSETQ. J was trimmed by 1 base and V by 4 bases; bases with no gene match: 12.

This clone was detected many times. The chain carries TRBV7-2 and TRBJ1-3; D gene unclear. The CDR3 covers 16 residues. From germline, CDR1 is SGHTA and CDR2 FQGNSA. Trimming shortened V by 5 bases and J by 0 bases, and 14 bases separated the two germline ends. The CDR3 reads CASSREGSNSGNTIYF. As DNA, the CDR3 is TGTGCCAGCAGCAGGGAGGGCAGCAACTCTGGAAACACCATATATTTT.

The gene calls are TRBV28 and TRBJ2-4; either TRBD1 or TRBD2 may supply D (5 bases each). The length of the CDR3 is 14 residues. With 7 bases removed from V and 4 bases from J, the gap between germline ends came to 14 bases. Germline V gene lookup returns CDR1 MDHEN and CDR2 SYDVKM. Written as DNA, the CDR3 is TGTGCCAGCACCCCCGGGGACGGAAAAAACATTCAGTACTTC. Translated, it gives CASTPGDGKNIQYF.

This rearrangement joins TRBV7-3 to TRBJ2-6, with D perhaps matching TRBD2 (6 bases). CDR3 size: 16 residues. V was pared by 2 bases and J by 4 bases, with 12 bases between. Germline V gene sequence: CDR1 SGHTA, CDR2 FQGTGA. DNA for the CDR3: TGTGCCAGCAGCTTACGAGGAGGGCTCGGGGCCAACGTCCTGACTTTC. Its translation: CASSLRGGLGANVLTF.

This clone appeared a few times. The J gene is TRBJ1-1, the V gene TRBV15; D remains unclear. The length of the CDR3 is 13 residues. Germline V CDR1 and CDR2: LNHNV, YYDKDF (reference sequence). The germline V and J ends were trimmed by 5 bases and 5 bases, with 12 bases remaining between them. The CDR3 here is CATSENQETEAFF. The DNA for the CDR3 is TGTGCCACCAGCGAAAACCAGGAAACTGAAGCTTTCTTT. Drawing the rest from reference TRBV15 and TRBJ1-1, the complete variable domain is DAMVIQNPRYQVTQFGKPVTLSCSQTLNHNVMYWYQQKSSQAPKLLFHYYDKDFNNEADTPDNFQSRRPNTSFCFLDIRSPGLGDTAMYLCATSENQETEAFFGQGTRLTVV.

V and J are TRBV11-2 and TRBJ1-4; no clear D gene. Trimming took off 5 bases at V and 8 bases at J, with 27 bases between the two ends. The germline gives CDR1 SGHAT, CDR2 FQNNGV. The CDR3 is 18 amino acids. The CDR3 DNA sequence: TGTGCCAGCAGCACGAGCCATCTACGGACGCAAGGTCGCGAAAAACTGTTTTTT. As protein: CASSTSHLRTQGREKLFF.

This sequence joins TRBV2 and TRBJ2-2; the match to TRBD1 covers 8 bases. V shed 4 bases and J 0 bases; nucleotides not matched to a gene: 1. CDR3 length equals 15 residues. The germline V gene has CDR1 SNHLY and CDR2 FYNNEI. CDR3 bases: TGTGCCAGCAGTGGGGACAGGTCGAACACCGGGGAGCTGTTTTTT. Protein product: CASSGDRSNTGELFF.

This chain links TRBV7-2 with TRBJ2-3, with TRBD2 identical over 7 bases. Germline values: CDR1 SGHTA, CDR2 FQGNSA. The CDR3 has 16 amino acids. V lost 5 bases and J lost 9; bases outside the gene matches: 17. CDR3 nucleotides: TGTGCCAGCAGCCCGGGGGGTGCTACTAGAAGTGTGACGCAGTATTTT. Translated, it gives CASSPGGATRSVTQYF.

The table lists this clone with a count of one. The chain employs TRBV5-8 and TRBJ2-7; the D gene is possibly TRBD1 (6 bases). CDR1 is SGHTS and CDR2 is YDEGEE in the germline V gene. Trimming took off 0 bases at V and 2 bases at J, with 9 bases between the two ends. The CDR3 spans 14 residues. This CDR3 reads CASSLGRGPYEQYF. In DNA form, the CDR3 reads TGTGCCAGCAGCTTGGGCAGGGGCCCCTACGAGCAGTACTTC.

This clone is a singleton in its sample. The chain combines TRBV10-3 with TRBJ2-1; D remains ambiguous. The CDR3 spans 13 residues. The germline V and J ends were trimmed by 3 bases and 3 bases, with 6 bases remaining between them. Germline CDR1 and CDR2: ENHRY and SYGVKD. The CDR3 DNA is TGTGCCATCAGTGACACAGTCTACAATGAGCAGTTCTTC. Translating it yields CAISDTVYNEQFF.

J is TRBJ2-7 and V is TRBV2, with 9 bases identical to TRBD1. V was clipped by 6 bases and J by 2 bases; unmatched bases: 8. The germline CDR1 and CDR2 sequences are SNHLY and FYNNEI. CDR3 length: 15 residues. CDR3 amino acids: CASSSLGTGTYEQYF. The DNA of the CDR3 is TGTGCCAGCAGCTCTTTAGGGACAGGGACCTACGAGCAGTACTTC.

The chain combines TRBV5-1 with TRBJ2-5; 10 bases map to TRBD1. This CDR3 region has 17 residues. Germline V lookup: CDR1 SGHRS, CDR2 YFSETQ. With 4 bases clipped from V and 0 bases from J, the junction kept 9 bases outside the gene matches. The CDR3 sequence is CASSMVPGQGYQETQYF. CDR3 nucleotides: TGCGCCAGCAGCATGGTCCCGGGACAGGGGTACCAAGAGACCCAGTACTTC.

V gene TRBV9 combines with J gene TRBJ1-3; D not resolved. V lost 2 bases to trimming and J lost 0 bases, with 9 bases between them. Germline CDR1 and CDR2: SGDLS and YYNGEE. CDR3 length: 15 amino acids. CDR3 loop: CASSVVPFSGNTIYF. CDR3 DNA: TGTGCCAGCAGCGTTGTACCATTCTCTGGAAACACCATATATTTT.

The V call is TRBV5-1, the J call TRBJ2-1, with TRBD2 identical over 8 bases. V was pared by 2 bases and J by 5 bases, with 3 bases of the junction left unmatched. The CDR3 extends over 14 amino acids. Germline V lookup: CDR1 SGHRS, CDR2 YFSETQ. This CDR3 reads CASSFSGTNNEQFF. The CDR3 nucleotides are TGCGCCAGCAGCTTTAGCGGGACGAACAATGAGCAGTTCTTC. Based on the CDR3 plus reference TRBV5-1 and TRBJ2-1, the full variable domain is KAGVTQTPRYLIKTRGQQVTLSCSPISGHRSVSWYQQTPGQGLQFLFEYFSETQRNKGNFPGRFSGRQFSNSRSEMNVSTLELGDSALYLCASSFSGTNNEQFFGPGTRLTVL.

With respect to this clone: Other DNA sequences within the sample encode an identical CDR3. This sequence joins TRBV7-3 and TRBJ2-5; D unclear. The CDR3 has 14 residues. Germline V gene lookup returns CDR1 SGHTA and CDR2 FQGTGA. Trimming took off 3 bases at V and 5 bases at J, with 13 bases between the two ends. This CDR3 is CASSLNGVGETQYF. The CDR3 DNA is TGTGCCAGCAGCTTGAACGGAGTCGGGGAGACCCAGTACTTC.

The chain has TRBV5-1 and TRBJ1-2; D is possibly TRBD1 (6 bases). Germline CDR1 is SGHRS and CDR2 is YFSETQ. The CDR3 has 14 amino acids. V was trimmed by 0 bases and J by 7 bases, leaving 13 bases between them. CDR3 amino acids: CASSLVTGARGYTF. The DNA of the CDR3 is TGCGCCAGCAGCTTGGTTACGGGGGCCCGTGGCTACACCTTC.

The V gene is TRBV6-6, the J gene TRBJ2-3; D unresolved. The CDR3 contains 14 residues. V gave up 6 bases and J gave up 2 bases, with 12 bases separating them. The germline gives CDR1 MNHNY, CDR2 SVGAGI (reference sequence). The CDR3 loop is CASSPPRSTDTQYF. The CDR3 DNA reads as TGTGCCAGCAGCCCCCCAAGGTCCACAGATACGCAGTATTTT.

The J gene is TRBJ1-1, the V gene TRBV2, with D hard to call. The V end lost 2 bases, the J end lost 11 bases, and 9 bases lay between the germline ends. The CDR3 spans 11 residues. Germline V lookup: CDR1 SNHLY, CDR2 FYNNEI. The CDR3 is CASSETQIAFF. The CDR3 nucleotides read TGTGCCAGCAGTGAAACTCAGATTGCTTTCTTT. Based on the CDR3 plus reference TRBV2 and TRBJ1-1, the full variable domain is EPEVTQTPSHQVTQMGQEVILRCVPISNHLYFYWYRQILGQKVEFLVSFYNNEISEKSEIFDDQFSVERPDGSNFTLKIRSTKLEDSAMYFCASSETQIAFFGQGTRLTVV.

The chain employs TRBV5-5 and TRBJ1-3, with unresolved D. The CDR3 totals 18 residues. Germline V gene sequence: CDR1 SGHKS, CDR2 YYEKEE (reference sequence). The V end was cut by 0 bases, the J end by 0 bases, with 16 bases between. The chain's CDR3 is CASSLAIRTGSSGNTIYF. CDR3 DNA sequence: TGTGCCAGCAGCTTGGCCATCAGGACTGGCAGCTCTGGAAACACCATATATTTT. Combining the CDR3 with reference TRBV5-5 and TRBJ1-3 gives the whole variable domain DAGVTQSPTHLIKTRGQQVTLRCSPISGHKSVSWYQQVLGQGPQFIFQYYEKEERGRGNFPDRFSARQFPNYSSELNVNALLLGDSALYLCASSLAIRTGSSGNTIYFGEGSWLTVV.

The rearrangement joins TRBV29-1 to TRBJ2-1, with a weak D call TRBD2 (7 bases). CDR1 is SQVTM and CDR2 is ANQGSEA in the germline V gene. V was shortened by 5 bases and J by 5 bases, with 13 bases between the two germline ends. The CDR3 runs to 13 residues. The CDR3 DNA follows: TGCAGCGTTCGGGGGGCGAAAAACAATGAGCAGTTCTTC. It is translated as CSVRGAKNNEQFF.

The chain links TRBV11-2 to TRBJ2-7; D remains ambiguous. The CDR3 is 15 amino acids. CDR1 SGHAT and CDR2 FQNNGV come from the germline V gene. Trimming took off 3 bases at V and 3 bases at J, with 15 bases between the two ends. CDR3 protein: CASSFSSWGNYEQYF. CDR3 sequence (DNA): TGTGCCAGCAGCTTCTCCAGTTGGGGAAACTACGAGCAGTACTTC.

The J gene is TRBJ1-2, the V gene TRBV5-6; D unresolved. Germline CDR1 is SGHDT and CDR2 is YYEEEE. CDR3 size: 14 residues. With 4 bases removed from V and 1 base from J, the gap between germline ends came to 11 bases. DNA for the CDR3: TGTGCCAGCAGCCCATTGAACATTAACTATGGCTACACCTTC. It is translated as CASSPLNINYGYTF. Full variable domain (missing parts from reference TRBV5-6 and TRBJ1-2): DAGVTQSPTHLIKTRGQQVTLRCSPKSGHDTVSWYQQALGQGPQFIFQYYEEEERQRGNFPDRFSGHQFPNYSSELNVNALLLGDSALYLCASSPLNINYGYTFGSGTRLTVV.

The DNA of the CDR3 is TGCAGCGATCGGACAGCCCCGGAGGGCTACACCTTC. Amino acid sequence: CSDRTAPEGYTF. The V call is TRBV29-1, the J call TRBJ1-2, with D tentatively TRBD1 (6 bases). This CDR3 contains 12 residues. CDR1 SQVTM and CDR2 ANQGSEA come from the germline V gene. V lost 7 bases and J 8 bases, leaving 17 bases between the germline ends.

The V gene is TRBV4-1, the J gene TRBJ1-1; D gene ambiguous. The CDR3 sequence is 13 residues long. Germline CDR1 MGHRA, CDR2 YSYEKL. V was cut by 6 bases and J by 1 base, with 9 bases left in between. CDR3 nucleotide sequence: TGCGCCAGCAGACAGCTGGAGAACACTGAAGCTTTCTTT. This sequence encodes CASRQLENTEAFF.

The rearrangement joins TRBV5-1 to TRBJ1-2; D may be TRBD1 (6 bases). This CDR3 contains 15 residues. The V end lost 4 bases, the J end lost 2 bases, and 15 bases lay between the germline ends. Germline CDR1 is SGHRS and CDR2 is YFSETQ. The CDR3 protein is CASSRAVGQNYGYTF. CDR3 in DNA: TGCGCCAGCAGCCGGGCGGTTGGACAGAACTATGGCTACACCTTC.